This T cell receptor (beta chain) was documented in a study of cytomegalovirus exposure and HLA in healthy donors. Study-wide points: The Asian-associated ancestry cluster reportedly had fewer N-insertions than the roughly 670-donor mean in a later analysis. HLA-A and HLA-B allele assignments for most subjects were reportedly predicted accurately using TCR beta sequences.

A remark on this clone: Its antigen is as yet unknown.

PCR involved 60 Vbeta and 13 Jbeta primers. In the original processing: Approximately 11 million of about 80 million unique TCR beta chains were shared, per a later count. Assay: immunoSEQ multiplex PCR; the TCRdb copy retains only in-frame clones and omits some. That table is the source of V, J and clone size, and D and trimming were worked out from the DNA. Of 180,000 or so clones listed, just over 75% are singletons. CDR3 length equals 14 residues. Germline trimming cut 6 bases from V and 7 bases from J; bases unmatched to any gene: 7. Looked up from germline, CDR1 is LNHDA and CDR2 is SQIVND (reference sequence).

The source of this sequence is a woman aged 25-40 years in good health and CMV-seropositive. Sequencing was performed on PBMCs. This sequence joins TRBV19 and TRBJ2-2; 8 bases align to TRBD2. The CDR3 DNA reads TGTGCCAGTAGACCGGGAGGGCCTATCGGGGAGCTGTTTTTT. Translating gives CASRPGGPIGELFF.